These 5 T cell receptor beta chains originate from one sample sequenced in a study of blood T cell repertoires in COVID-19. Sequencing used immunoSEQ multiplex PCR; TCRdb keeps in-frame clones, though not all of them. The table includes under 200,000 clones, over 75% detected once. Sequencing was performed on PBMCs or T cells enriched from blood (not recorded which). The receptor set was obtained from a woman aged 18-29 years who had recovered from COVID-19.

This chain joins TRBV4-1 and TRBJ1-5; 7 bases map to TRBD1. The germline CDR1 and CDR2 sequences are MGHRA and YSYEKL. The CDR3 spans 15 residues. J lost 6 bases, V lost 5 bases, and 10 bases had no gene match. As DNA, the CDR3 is TGCGCCAGCAGCACCTCGGACAGGTCTAGTCAGCCCCAGCATTTT. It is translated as CASSTSDRSSQPQHF.

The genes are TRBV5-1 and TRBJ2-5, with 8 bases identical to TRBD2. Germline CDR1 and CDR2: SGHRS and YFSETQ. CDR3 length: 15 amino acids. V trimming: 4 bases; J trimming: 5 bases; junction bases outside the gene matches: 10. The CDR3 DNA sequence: TGCGCCAGCAGCCCGGGGACTAGAGGATCTGAGACCCAGTACTTC. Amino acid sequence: CASSPGTRGSETQYF.

This CDR3 is CATSDVRVVGETQYF. Written as DNA, the CDR3 is TGTGCCACCAGTGATGTCCGGGTAGTAGGAGAGACCCAGTACTTC. This rearrangement joins TRBV24-1 to TRBJ2-5; D gene unclear. V was pared by 3 bases and J by 4 bases, with 14 bases between. The CDR3 consists of 15 residues. Germline values: CDR1 KGHDR, CDR2 SFDVKD.

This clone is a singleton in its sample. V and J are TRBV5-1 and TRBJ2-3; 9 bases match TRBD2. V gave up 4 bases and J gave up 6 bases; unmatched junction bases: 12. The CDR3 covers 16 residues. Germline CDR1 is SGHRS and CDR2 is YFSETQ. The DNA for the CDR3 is TGCGCCAGCAGCGCCCGACTAGCGGAGCGTGTGGATACGCAGTATTTT. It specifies CASSARLAERVDTQYF.

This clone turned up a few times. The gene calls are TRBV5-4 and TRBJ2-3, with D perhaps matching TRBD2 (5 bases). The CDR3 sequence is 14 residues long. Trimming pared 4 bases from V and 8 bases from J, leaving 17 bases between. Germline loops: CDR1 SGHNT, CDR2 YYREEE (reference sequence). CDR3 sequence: CASSPESDRGTQYF. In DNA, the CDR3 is TGTGCCAGCAGCCCCGAGTCCGACCGGGGTACGCAGTATTTT.